The 15 T cell receptor beta chains presented below share a single source sample, sequenced in a study of CD8 T cells in ankylosing spondylitis. Study findings and constraints: Ankylosing spondylitis blood appeared to be characterized by a TCR beta motif of eight highly homologous variants.

These receptors lack a known antigen. A single record per CDR3 protein comes from TCRdb applying MiXCR to the 5' RACE reads. The table has 700,000 to 1,000,000 distinct CDR3 sequences, 12% seen once; the top ten hold more than 0.5%. The sample consisted of blood, either unsorted or a sorted T cell fraction (not recorded which). The source is a male donor with ankylosing spondylitis.

The rearrangement links TRBV20-1 to TRBJ2-1; no firm D call. CDR3 length equals 14 residues. With 2 bases removed from V and 1 base from J, the gap between germline ends came to 9 bases. CDR1 is DFQATT and CDR2 is SNEGSKA in the germline V gene (reference sequence). Here the CDR3 reads CSARSMASYNEQFF. CDR3 in DNA: TGCAGTGCTAGATCCATGGCGTCCTACAATGAGCAGTTCTTC.

This clonotype has more than one count but fewer than ten. The V call is TRBV5-1, the J call TRBJ2-3, with 10 nucleotides matching TRBD2. V was pared by 0 bases and J by 5 bases, with 9 bases of the junction left unmatched. The length of the CDR3 is 17 residues. Germline V gene lookup returns CDR1 SGHRS and CDR2 YFSETQ. CDR3 amino acids: CASSLVAGGAVVDTQYF. The DNA of the CDR3 is TGCGCCAGCAGCTTGGTAGCGGGAGGCGCGGTGGTAGATACGCAGTATTTT. Full variable domain (rest looked up from reference TRBV5-1 and TRBJ2-3): KAGVTQTPRYLIKTRGQQVTLSCSPISGHRSVSWYQQTPGQGLQFLFEYFSETQRNKGNFPGRFSGRQFSNSRSEMNVSTLELGDSALYLCASSLVAGGAVVDTQYFGPGTRLTVL.

This clonotype was detected ten times or more. The chain uses TRBV20-1 and TRBJ2-7; tentative D call: TRBD1 (5 bases). CDR1 and CDR2 (germline): DFQATT, SNEGSKA (reference sequence). The CDR3 has 12 residues. V shed 6 bases and J shed 3 bases, with 12 bases lying between them. The CDR3 protein is CSAQGQLYEQYF. CDR3 in DNA: TGCAGTGCCCAGGGCCAGCTCTACGAGCAGTACTTC.

This clonotype occurred a few times. The chain employs TRBV12-3 or TRBV12-4 and TRBJ1-2; 8 nucleotides match TRBD1. The V gene end was trimmed by 5 bases and the J gene end by 1 base; junction bases not matched to a gene: 12. The CDR3 contains 17 residues. The DNA for the CDR3 is TGTGCCAGCAGTCCCCGAATTACAGGGGGTAATAACTATGGCTACACCTTC. This sequence encodes CASSPRITGGNNYGYTF.

The rearrangement uses TRBV7-9 and TRBJ2-7; D gene unclear. Germline CDR1 and CDR2: SEHNR and FQNEAQ (reference sequence). This CDR3 is 13 amino acids long. V was trimmed by 3 bases and J by 6 bases, leaving 12 bases between them. The CDR3 bases are TGTGCCAGCAGCTTCGACACAGAGTCCGAGCAGTACTTC. It encodes CASSFDTESEQYF.

The CDR3 sequence: CSAREEKLFF. As DNA, the CDR3 is TGCAGTGCTAGGGAGGAAAAACTGTTTTTT. V gene TRBV20-1 combines with J gene TRBJ1-4; no clear D gene. V lost 3 bases, J lost 8 bases, and 4 bases lay in between. This CDR3 spans 10 amino acids. Germline-derived CDR1 and CDR2 are DFQATT and SNEGSKA (reference sequence).

DNA of the CDR3: TGTGCCAGCAGTTACTGGGACAGGCCGAACACTGAAGCTTTCTTT. Protein sequence: CASSYWDRPNTEAFF. The chain recombines TRBV6-2 or TRBV6-3 with TRBJ1-1; TRBD1 matches at 8 bases. CDR3 length: 15 amino acids. After removal of 1 base from V and 1 base from J, the junction contained 2 bases not matched to a gene. CDR1 and CDR2 (germline): MNHEY, SVGEGT.

In this sample, this clonotype turned up many times. The chain combines TRBV9 with TRBJ2-3, with 12 bases lining up with TRBD2. The CDR3 totals 15 residues. The germline gives CDR1 SGDLS, CDR2 YYNGEE. Trimming at V came to 3 bases and at J to 3 bases, leaving 2 bases not matched to a gene. The CDR3, as DNA: TGTGCCAGCAGCGCTACTAGCGGGAGGACAGATACGCAGTATTTT. This codes for CASSATSGRTDTQYF.

The chain has TRBV20-1 and TRBJ2-1; D gene unclear. The CDR3 has 12 residues. CDR1 DFQATT and CDR2 SNEGSKA come from the germline V gene (reference sequence). With 3 bases removed from V and 8 bases from J, the gap between germline ends came to 11 bases. This chain's CDR3 is CSARDFEDEQFF. The CDR3 region has the DNA TGCAGTGCTAGGGATTTCGAGGATGAGCAGTTCTTC.

The sample holds many counts of this clonotype. The rearrangement links TRBV18 to TRBJ1-1; tentative D call: TRBD1 (5 bases). The CDR3 contains 14 residues. Trimming removed 1 base from V and 0 bases from J, with 6 bases in between. Germline V lookup: CDR1 KGHSH, CDR2 LQKENI. This CDR3 reads CASSPQGMNTEAFF. For the CDR3, the DNA is TGTGCCAGCTCACCACAGGGGATGAACACTGAAGCTTTCTTT.

The V call is TRBV29-1, the J call TRBJ2-7; no reliable D call. The CDR3 consists of 11 residues. V was cut by 7 bases and J by 7 bases, with 14 bases left in between. Germline loops: CDR1 SQVTM, CDR2 ANQGSEA. The CDR3 reads CSASWTVEQYF. The CDR3 DNA follows: TGCAGCGCTTCCTGGACGGTAGAGCAGTACTTC.

The chain is built from TRBV27 and TRBJ2-1; a weak D match, TRBD2 (6 bases). The V gene lost 5 bases and the J gene lost 7 bases, with 21 bases spanning the gap. Per the germline V gene, CDR1 is MNHEY and CDR2 is SMNVEV (reference sequence). There are 16 residues in the CDR3. The CDR3 nucleotides read TGTGCCAGCAGTGCCCGACTAGTTAAAGTGTTAAATGAGCAGTTCTTC. Protein product: CASSARLVKVLNEQFF.

This clonotype appeared many times. The chain combines TRBV6-2 or TRBV6-3 with TRBJ2-5, with D hard to call. Germline CDR1 is MNHEY and CDR2 is SVGEGT. The CDR3 is made up of 12 amino acids. Trimming pared 0 bases from V and 3 bases from J, leaving 2 bases between. The CDR3 reads CASSYSEETQYF. The CDR3 bases are TGTGCCAGCAGTTACTCGGAAGAGACCCAGTACTTC.

The rearrangement uses TRBV27 and TRBJ2-2, with D perhaps assigned TRBD1 or TRBD2 (5 bases each). Trimming shortened V by 8 bases and J by 6 bases, and 16 bases separated the two germline ends. From germline, CDR1 is MNHEY and CDR2 SMNVEV (reference sequence). There are 14 residues in the CDR3. The CDR3 region is CASRRGDGPGELFF. CDR3 nucleotide sequence: TGTGCCAGCCGACGAGGGGACGGACCCGGGGAGCTGTTTTTT.

This rearrangement joins TRBV6-2 or TRBV6-3 to TRBJ2-1; 15 bases match TRBD2. The CDR3 is 16 amino acids. The junction had 8 bases not matched to a gene; V was cut back by 5 bases and J by 9 bases. CDR1 and CDR2 (germline): MNHEY, SVGEGT. CDR3 region: CASSRGLAGGPGEQFF. As DNA, the CDR3 is TGTGCCAGCAGTAGAGGACTAGCGGGAGGGCCGGGTGAGCAGTTCTTC.